This TCR beta chain was captured in a study of vaccination effects on CD4 cells after COVID-19 (dated by TCRdb to the early 2020s). About the investigation overall: To identify antigen-specific CD4+ T cell clonotypes by their expansion, the ViraFEST assay first stimulated PBMC with viral peptide pools and then applied TCR sequencing. Each well held 1.5 million to 2.5 million PBMC cultured in IMDM containing around 5% human AB serum, roughly 9.9 IU/ml IL-2 and gentamicin, along with roughly 10 ug/ml peptides. Each participant got two doses of an mRNA SARS-CoV-2 vaccine, either BNT162b2 or mRNA-1273. SARS-CoV-2 spike-specific CD4+ TCR repertoires from before and after mRNA vaccination were compared in COVID-19 convalescent patients and in infection-naive vaccine recipients. Cultures from other donors in the study were sequenced using the Oncomine TCR Beta short-read assay on an Illumina iSeq 100. Altogether, roughly 10 COVID-19 convalescent patients and a few SARS-CoV-2-naive healthy vaccine recipients made up the full study.

As concerns this clone: This receptor's antigen is unknown. No qualities accompany the bases; no much larger clone lies one base away.

Receptor amplification or capture employed the immunoSEQ multiplex PCR assay. DNA from the CD4+ T cells that had been cultured and isolated underwent TCR beta CDR3 sequencing. Processing in the source paper ran as follows. The analysis removed non-productive TCR sequences, trimmed reads to the CDR3 region, and retained only CDR3s that were 7 or more amino acids long. The MANAFEST web app was used to identify antigen-specific clonotypes by comparing expansion in peptide wells with expansion in reference cultures. To be called positive, a clone needed expansion at FDR<0.05 compared with the reference and with all other wells, an odds ratio greater than 5, and a frequency greater than 0.1% in two replicate wells. A clonotype was defined as cross-reactive if the clonotype was significantly expanded both in SARS-CoV-2 spike wells and in at least one common cold coronavirus spike condition. Levenshtein distance calculated with the stringdist R package was used to assess CDR3 similarity, and unrooted trees were constructed with ape in R 3.6.1. Sourced from immuneACCESS, this table was stored by TCRdb with only in-frame sequences that have V and J called. A share of the clones is absent; for the studies checked, an unresolved V gene accounts for under half, and the remainder has no known explanation. The DNA was the basis for D and trimming; V, J and clone size are from that table. Within this sample are roughly 29,000 clones, with 65% of them counted one time only. The ten top clones hold less than 10% of the sample.

After more than nine days of culture, CD4+ T cells were isolated with the EasySep CD4+ T cell isolation kit. Healthy vaccine recipients had no prior SARS-CoV-2 infection, confirmed by negative nucleocapsid antibodies before and after vaccination. On days 3 and 7, half of the culture medium was replaced with fresh IL-2-containing medium. Unless noted otherwise, every peptide stimulation condition was grown in triplicate wells. PBMC were separated from whole blood using Ficoll-Paque Plus gradient centrifugation and were then either cryopreserved at -140C or used fresh. The QIAamp micro DNA kit was used to extract genomic DNA from the cultured CD4+ T cells. The CDR3 spans 13 residues, from the cysteine through the phenylalanine. Of all the DNA, just the CDR3 is kept, 39 bases in frame from base 1. Study-wide findings and limitations: Both infection-induced and vaccine-induced clones contracted markedly at late post-vaccination timepoints, which is consistent with waning T cell responses. Limitations of the study were the small number of convalescent patients and the absence of early post-infection timepoints. Among healthy vaccine recipients, nearly all vaccine-induced clones were SARS-CoV-2 mono-reactive, and just 1 of 255 was cross-reactive with common cold coronaviruses.

The chain links TRBV21-1 with TRBJ2-5; the table gives TRBD1 as D, unverified against the DNA. TRBV21-1 has pseudogene status. The TCR was taken from a human donor who received a COVID-19 vaccine. Specimen: CD4+ T cells from PBMCs cultured without peptide, collected before COVID-19 vaccination. The CDR3 region: CASSRQGQETQYF. The sequenced DNA is TGTGCCAGCAGTCGACAGGGACAAGAGACCCAGTACTTC.